This T cell receptor (beta chain) was found in a study of Graves' ophthalmopathy and Graves' hyperthyroidism. CDR1 is SEHNR and CDR2 is FQNEAQ in the germline V gene (reference sequence). The CDR3 length is 16 residues. V gave up 4 bases and J gave up 0 bases, with 13 bases separating them. This clonotype turned up a few times. TCR beta CDR3 regions were amplified from RNA transcripts. A first-round RT-PCR used HTBI primers, followed by a second-round multiplex PCR. TCRdb ran MiXCR on the multiplex PCR reads and lists one entry per CDR3 protein. The sample comprises over a million distinct CDR3 sequences, about two fifths of which are singletons, and approximately 10% rests with the top ten.

Sequencing was performed on peripheral blood or thyroid tissue (not recorded which). The sequence was collected from an adult man with Graves' hyperthyroidism. The rearrangement joins TRBV7-9 to TRBJ1-3, with D possibly matching TRBD1 (5 bases). In DNA form, the CDR3 reads TGTGCCAGCAGCTCCCGAGGGGTCACCTCTGGAAACACCATATATTTT. Protein sequence: CASSSRGVTSGNTIYF.